This T cell receptor beta chain was found in a study of shared clonotypes between healthy human individuals. Study summary: Each donor had three CD4 naive, three CD4 memory, two CD8 naive and one CD8 memory plate.

Trimming shortened V by 1 base and J by 1 base, and 11 bases separated the two germline ends. The CDR3 contains 15 residues. CDR1 is SGHTA and CDR2 is FQGNSA in the germline V gene. Clones were read by immunoSEQ multiplex PCR, and TCRdb kept only the in-frame ones, dropping some. The sample lists 2 million to 2.5 million clones, around 95% seen once, with under 0.15% in the top ten. This TCR was recovered from a man between 18 and 29 years old in good health. Sequences were obtained from naive CD4+ T cells sorted from blood. The subset here: CD45RA+ positively selected. V gene TRBV7-2 combines with J gene TRBJ2-7; no clear D. CDR3 in amino acids: CASSLEIGVSYEQYF. CDR3 nucleotides: TGTGCCAGCAGCTTAGAAATTGGGGTTTCCTACGAGCAGTACTTC.